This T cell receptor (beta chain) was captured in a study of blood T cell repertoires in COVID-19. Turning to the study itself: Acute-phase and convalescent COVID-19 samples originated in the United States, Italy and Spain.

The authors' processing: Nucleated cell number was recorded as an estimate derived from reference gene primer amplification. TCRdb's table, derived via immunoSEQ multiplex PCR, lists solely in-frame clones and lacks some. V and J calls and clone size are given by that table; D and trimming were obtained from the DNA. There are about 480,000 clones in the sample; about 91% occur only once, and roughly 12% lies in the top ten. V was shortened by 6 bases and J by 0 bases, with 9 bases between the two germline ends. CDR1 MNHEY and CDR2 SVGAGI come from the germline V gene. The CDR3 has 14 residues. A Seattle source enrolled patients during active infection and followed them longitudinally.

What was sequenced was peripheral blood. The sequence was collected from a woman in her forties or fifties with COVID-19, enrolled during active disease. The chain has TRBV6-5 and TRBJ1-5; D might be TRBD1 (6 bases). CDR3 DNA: TGTGCCAGCAGAGACAGGTATAGCAATCAGCCCCAGCATTTT. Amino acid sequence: CASRDRYSNQPQHF.